This TCR beta chain was captured by sequencing in a study of cytomegalovirus exposure and HLA in healthy donors (TCRdb year 2017). For the wider study: An earlier analysis of roughly 500 of the donors reported approximately 300 Gb of sequence data and around 120 million unique TCR beta sequences obtained from about 170 million T cells. Approximately 300 gigabases of sequencing data and tens of millions of unique TCR sequences made up an early release that covered 500 to 650 HLA-typed donors. Of the roughly 400 genotyped donors, about 84% fell in the genetic ancestry cluster associated with self-reported Caucasian donors. The study aimed to test whether signatures of past pathogen exposure could be identified by cataloging public T cell receptors. The study used immunosequencing to profile the T cell repertoires of 670 or so subjects and linked those repertoires to cytomegalovirus serostatus. In addition to the first cohort of 650 to 750 subjects, a separate validation cohort of under 150 different subjects was used. The study combined high-throughput TCR immunosequencing, statistical association of individual TCRs with disease status, and machine learning to predict cytomegalovirus infection status. A later analysis re-examined previously published TCR beta repertoires from about 700 donors and added high-resolution HLA genotyping to investigate patterns of TCR occurrence. Rather than drawing on any new phenotypic data, the later analysis identified candidate immune exposures from TCR beta sequences and the way those sequences occurred across donors. An earlier analysis of 587 of the donors used high-throughput TCR beta sequencing to judge whether each TCR beta V gene segment behaved as functional or pseudogenic. Donor age, sex, ethnicity and CMV serostatus were compiled alongside the repertoire data. A later genetic analysis took genome-wide SNP genotypes for about three fifths of the 666 donors and used that subset as a discovery cohort. All discovery cohort repertoires had been generated using a single sequencing platform. Both class I and class II loci were covered by HLA typing, at four-digit resolution. Typing coverage differed by locus: A, B, C, DRB1 and DQB1 were typed in about 620-640 donors, DQA1 in about 510, DPA1 in over 600, and DPB1 in 472. Roughly 5 DR-DQ haplotypes were handled as single units for association and clustering, since linkage in the cohort was strong. Across about 370 genotyped donors of the cohort, an average of about 240,000 unique TCR beta nucleotide sequences per donor were sequenced, and 15% to 20% of those sequences were non-productive. Here is what the overall study found, with its caveats: A later analysis found that most CMV-associated TCR beta chains appeared HLA-restricted, with HLA associations seemingly driven largely by CMV exposure. The authors suggested that the approach could potentially be generalized to other disease states and immunological phenotypes. Because the 87-base-pair reads could not distinguish some IMGT-functional V segments, including TRBV6-2 and TRBV6-3, those segments were excluded. According to a later analysis, TCR association rates differed among HLA loci, with DRB1 alleles showing the most associated TCRs and HLA-C alleles showing the fewest. The sequencing pipeline was judged likely to have produced a cluster of highly shared sequence variants as a technical artifact. Approximately 16 rarely observed V segments, including chromosome 9 orphons, were excluded from the earlier analysis of about 500 of the donors because counts were too low. Presence/absence analyses assumed roughly uniform sequencing depth across donors, an assumption that may not hold. While some public TCRs were present in many individuals, most TCR sequences turned up only very rarely across donors. Linkage disequilibrium might explain the correlated functional status among segregating V segments, but an unknown experimental factor could not be ruled out. The classifier was reported to diagnose cytomegalovirus status with high specificity and sensitivity in both the original cohort and the validation cohort. In vitro tests confirmed that a few of the cytomegalovirus-associated TCR beta chains recognize cytomegalovirus antigens. This cohort had only TCR beta chains sequenced, and the lack of alpha or paired-chain data limited which features could be detected. A further reported finding was that TCR beta sequences accurately predicted the HLA-A and HLA-B alleles for most subjects in the first cohort. An earlier analysis of some 560 of the donors showed that most TCR beta V segments appeared in productive rearrangements either about 90% or about 30% of the time, which broadly matched IMGT annotations. A later genetic analysis associated a missense DCLRE1C variant with V-gene and J-gene trimming of TCR beta chains, and an independent cohort replicated the association. The study listed 164 TCR beta chains as associated with cytomegalovirus. Several of the top co-occurrence clusters appeared to be linked to parvovirus B19, influenza, CMV and Epstein-Barr virus, according to a later analysis. Assigning TCR associations to individual alleles was difficult when HLA alleles, especially DR and DQ, strongly co-occurred. CMV serostatus was the only immune exposure information available for the cohort. In a later genetic analysis, fewer N-insertions in productive TCRs were reported among donors in an Asian-associated ancestry cluster than the roughly 710-donor mean. HLA typing was unavailable for some donors at each locus, so association tests used only the typed subset. A later analysis associated about 17,000 TCR beta sequences with specific HLA alleles at a false discovery rate of 0.05. A later analysis found that HLA-associated TCR beta chains were more clonally expanded and had lower generation probabilities than equally common non-associated chains.

As regards this clone: What this receptor recognizes is not known. Base-call qualities are not available, and no considerably larger clone is one nucleotide away.

Looking up the germline V gene (reference sequence) yields CDR1 PRHDT and CDR2 FYEKMQ. V is cut back by 4 bases and J by 5 bases, with 9 bases in the junction unmatched. Measured from the cysteine to the phenylalanine, the CDR3 is 16 residues long. The kept DNA is CDR3 alone, 48 bases in frame from the first base. Library construction relied on the immunoSEQ multiplex PCR assay. For the multiplex PCR, a mixture combining 60 forward primers for TCR Vbeta segments and 13 reverse primers for TCR Jbeta segments was used. The CDR3 region of rearranged TCR beta genes was amplified from genomic DNA by a multiplex PCR assay. The Illumina HiSeq System was used to sequence the amplified TCR beta libraries as 87-base-pair reads. The source study handled its data this way. Across the 640 or so repertoires, a later analysis counted roughly 84 million unique TCR beta chains, around 10 million of which were shared by at least two donors. To remove PCR and sequencing errors, raw reads were error-corrected and collapsed into unique sequences using a nearest-neighbor algorithm that merged closely related sequences. CDR3 sequences were aligned to IMGT reference sequences to assign V, D and J gene segments. For a sequence to be retained, a match of at least six nucleotides was required to both a V gene segment and a J gene segment. A rearrangement was called productive if the CDR3 had no stop codons and remained in frame with V and J, and every other rearrangement was called non-productive. CDR3 was defined according to IMGT convention as the region running from the second conserved V-encoded cysteine to the conserved J-encoded phenylalanine. Sequences without an unambiguous match to a single V gene segment were excluded from the earlier analysis of 450 to 750 of the donors. An earlier analysis of several hundred of the donors classified V segments as functional when productive rearrangements were above 56.7% and as segregating when the standard deviation between donors was above 5%. A statistical classification framework was developed to diagnose cytomegalovirus status using the catalog of TCR beta chain sequences. A later analysis assigned V and J genes by comparing TCR nucleotide sequences with IMGT/GENE-DB human TR gene sequences. The TCRdist pipeline was used in a later analysis to assign CDR3 sequences and most-parsimonious VDJ recombination scenarios. A later analysis defined each TCR beta chain by its CDR3 amino acid sequence plus V-gene family, and excluded reads lacking a unique V-gene family. To address suspected cross-contamination and a sequencing artifact, a later analysis removed approximately 590 highly shared, low-generation-probability nucleotide sequences. A later analysis calculated a clonal expansion index for each public chain from normalized within-repertoire ranks of inferred template counts. In a later analysis, generation probabilities were computed using a VDJ recombination model fitted to out-of-frame rearrangements, and the results were checked against IGoR. A later analysis scored TCR-TCR, TCR-HLA and TCR-CMV co-occurrence with hypergeometric tests, applying a repertoire-size bias correction to TCR pairs. A later analysis estimated false discovery rates by permuting HLA or CMV assignments 20 times. In a later analysis, co-occurring TCRs were grouped using DBSCAN, and TCRdist sequence similarity was added for clustering within HLA-allele-positive subsets. Repertoires with fewer than 30,000 or more than 120,000 public chains, plus five repertoires with anomalous nucleotide sharing, were excluded from co-occurrence clustering. The source is immuneACCESS, and TCRdb retained only in-frame sequences with V and J called. Part of the clones is not carried over; for the studies checked, unresolved V genes explain less than half of this, and the remainder is unexplained. The V and J calls and the clone size are those of that table, but D and trimming were determined from the DNA. This sample lists around 130,000 clones; roughly 85% were detected once. The ten largest make up roughly 1.1% of the sample.

The cohort consisted of 666 healthy bone marrow donors. At the time of sampling, every cohort member was nominally healthy, though immune exposures that went unrecorded were likely present. The donor tested CMV seronegative and was one of the 352 seronegative cohort members. A peripheral blood sample was collected from each donor, and TCR beta sequencing was performed on peripheral blood mononuclear cells. Genomic DNA was extracted from the blood cell samples with the Qiagen DNeasy Blood Extraction Kit. The origin of this receptor is a boy younger than 18 in good health and CMV-seronegative. The rearranged segments are TRBV13 and TRBJ2-3; TRBD1 matches 10 bases in the middle. The sequencing sample was made of PBMCs. The CDR3 protein: CASSSGQGDSEDTQYF. The nucleotides read TGTGCCAGCAGCTCAGGACAGGGGGATTCGGAAGATACGCAGTATTTT.